These 19 T cell receptor beta chains share one sample of origin, sequenced in a study of CD8 T cells in ankylosing spondylitis (dated by TCRdb to 2016 to 2017). Preparation of the library involved 5' RACE. These reads were obtained on an Illumina HiSeq 2500. The public reads were reprocessed in TCRdb via fastp at Q25 and MiXCR, keeping in-frame beta chains. Entries that share a CDR3 protein sequence are merged under the most common genes and DNA. This sample lists 200,000 or so distinct CDR3 sequences; around a sixth were detected once. Jointly, the top ten make up around 4.7% of the sample. The sequencing sample was made of blood, either unsorted or a sorted T cell fraction (not recorded which). These receptors originate from a male donor aged 5-30 years with ankylosing spondylitis or in good health (not recorded which). Donor details come from another sample of the same person, matched by shared clones.

The rearrangement uses TRBV19 and TRBJ1-1; the D gene is possibly TRBD1 (6 bases). In germline, CDR1 is LNHDA, CDR2 SQIVND (reference sequence). The CDR3 spans 11 residues. Trimming cost V 6 bases and J 7 bases, with 9 bases left between them. CDR3 DNA: TGTGCCAGTAGCGAGGGGGGTGAAGCTTTCTTT. This sequence encodes CASSEGGEAFF.

This clonotype was seen many times. J is TRBJ2-5 and V is TRBV20-1; D perhaps matches TRBD2 (6 bases). The CDR3 has 13 amino acids. The V gene lost 5 bases and the J gene lost 5 bases, with 15 bases spanning the gap. Germline CDR1 DFQATT, CDR2 SNEGSKA (reference sequence). CDR3 nucleotide sequence: TGCAGTGCTGATGCGGTGGCGGGGGAGACCCAGTACTTC. It translates to CSADAVAGETQYF.

At least ten counts were recorded for this clonotype. The rearrangement links TRBV7-3 to TRBJ2-2; D is perhaps TRBD1 or TRBD2 (5 bases each). The ends were cut back, 2 bases at V and 0 bases at J, with 7 bases in the middle. The germline CDR1 and CDR2 sequences are SGHTA and FQGTGA. CDR3 length equals 15 residues. CDR3 region: CASSLGGPNTGELFF. For the CDR3, the DNA is TGTGCCAGCAGCTTAGGGGGACCGAACACCGGGGAGCTGTTTTTT.

This clonotype was detected ten times or more. The chain employs TRBV29-1 and TRBJ2-7; perhaps TRBD1 as D (5 bases). Per the germline V gene, CDR1 is SQVTM and CDR2 is ANQGSEA. With 4 bases removed from V and 1 base from J, the gap between germline ends came to 17 bases. The CDR3 is 15 amino acids. The CDR3 DNA follows: TGCAGCGTTGCCCTTGGGGCGACCGGATCCTACGAGCAGTACTTC. Protein product: CSVALGATGSYEQYF.

Many counts were recorded for this clonotype. The J gene is TRBJ2-5, the V gene TRBV30; D is unclear. Germline V gene data show CDR1 as GTSNPN and CDR2 as SVGIG (reference sequence). The ends were cut back, 0 bases at V and 0 bases at J, with 5 bases in the middle. The CDR3 sequence is 13 residues long. The CDR3 bases are TGTGCCTGGAGTGTATTGAACCAAGAGACCCAGTACTTC. It encodes CAWSVLNQETQYF.

In its sample, this clonotype was seen many times. The V and J genes are TRBV20-1 and TRBJ2-3; TRBD2 might be the D (5 bases). The CDR3 length is 14 residues. V was clipped by 6 bases and J by 2 bases, with 15 bases between them. From germline, CDR1 is DFQATT and CDR2 SNEGSKA (reference sequence). The CDR3, as DNA: TGCAGTGCCAGACCCGAGCGGTTCACAGATACGCAGTATTTT. Protein sequence: CSARPERFTDTQYF.

This clonotype was detected only a few times. This chain uses TRBV29-1 with TRBJ1-3, with D perhaps matching TRBD1 (5 bases). This CDR3 has 17 amino acids. The ends were cut back, 4 bases at V and 0 bases at J, with 19 bases in the middle. Per germline, CDR1 SQVTM and CDR2 ANQGSEA. CDR3 in DNA: TGCAGCGTTGCTGGGGCAGACGATCCTCACTCTGGAAACACCATATATTTT. It specifies CSVAGADDPHSGNTIYF.

This clonotype has at least ten counts. This rearrangement joins TRBV3-1 to TRBJ1-6; D is uncertain. V was cut by 1 base and J by 9 bases, with 7 bases left in between. Per germline, CDR1 LGHDT and CDR2 YNNKEL (reference sequence). This CDR3 comprises 13 residues. CDR3: CASSQGEGSPLHF. The DNA for the CDR3 is TGTGCCAGCAGCCAAGGCGAGGGTTCACCCCTCCACTTT.

The rearrangement links TRBV5-5 to TRBJ2-1; 9 positions agree with TRBD1. Germline V gene data show CDR1 as SGHKS and CDR2 as YYEKEE (reference sequence). J lost 1 base, V lost 4 bases, and 9 bases had no gene match. This CDR3 has 17 amino acids. The CDR3 nucleotides read TGTGCCAGCAGCGGGATACCGGGACAGGGATCCTACAATGAGCAGTTCTTC. It codes for CASSGIPGQGSYNEQFF.

Many counts were recorded for this clonotype. This chain connects TRBV6-5 to TRBJ2-1, with 10 bases lining up with TRBD1. V dropped 2 bases and J dropped 7; count of bases not matched to a gene: 2. CDR3 length: 14 residues. Germline values: CDR1 MNHEY, CDR2 SVGAGI. CDR3 nucleotides: TGTGCCAGCAGTTACGGGACAGGGGTGAATGAGCAGTTCTTC. As protein: CASSYGTGVNEQFF.

This clonotype was detected ten times or more. This rearrangement joins TRBV12-3 or TRBV12-4 to TRBJ1-3; tentatively, D is TRBD1 (6 bases). V gave up 6 bases and J gave up 0 bases, with 9 bases separating them. The length of the CDR3 is 14 residues. The CDR3 loop is CASRTGNSGNTIYF. CDR3 sequence (DNA): TGTGCCAGCAGAACAGGGAACTCTGGAAACACCATATATTTT.

This clonotype came up many times. The chain combines TRBV29-1 with TRBJ2-1; D possibly corresponds to TRBD2 (5 bases). The CDR3 extends over 15 amino acids. Germline-derived CDR1 and CDR2 are SQVTM and ANQGSEA. V lost 0 bases and J 3 bases, leaving 12 bases between the germline ends. CDR3 sequence reads: CSVEDLPTIYNEQFF. CDR3 sequence (DNA): TGCAGCGTTGAAGATCTCCCGACTATCTACAATGAGCAGTTCTTC.

This clonotype was counted ten times or more. The chain is built from TRBV6-2 or TRBV6-3 and TRBJ2-7, with 12 bases lining up with TRBD1. With 6 bases clipped from V and 5 bases from J, the junction kept 11 bases outside the gene matches. This CDR3 is 16 amino acids long. Germline V CDR1 and CDR2: MNHEY, SVGEGT. CDR3 sequence reads: CASRPSPGQGAHEQYF. The CDR3 DNA is TGTGCCAGCAGGCCGTCCCCGGGACAGGGGGCCCACGAGCAGTACTTC.

This clonotype was detected ten times or more. The gene calls are TRBV7-9 and TRBJ1-2; 7 bases are a match to TRBD1. CDR1 is SEHNR, CDR2 FQNEAQ, per germline (reference sequence). V dropped 3 bases and J dropped 0; count of bases not matched to a gene: 4. The CDR3 totals 15 residues. CDR3 loop: CASSFRTGPNYGYTF. DNA for the CDR3: TGTGCCAGCAGCTTTAGGACAGGACCTAACTATGGCTACACCTTC. The variable domain in full, with the rest retrieved from reference TRBV7-9 and TRBJ1-2, is DTGVSQNPRHKITKRGQNVTFRCDPISEHNRLYWYRQTLGQGPEFLTYFQNEAQLEKSRLLSDRFSAERPKGSFSTLEIQRTEQGDSAMYLCASSFRTGPNYGYTFGSGTRLTVV.

Many counts were recorded for this clonotype. The chain carries TRBV19 and TRBJ2-5; the D gene is possibly TRBD2 (6 bases). The CDR3 totals 13 residues. V lost 6 bases, J lost 5 bases, and 13 bases lay in between. Germline V gene lookup returns CDR1 LNHDA and CDR2 SQIVND (reference sequence). The CDR3 reads CASSPTGEETQYF. The DNA for the CDR3 is TGTGCCAGTAGCCCTACGGGGGAGGAGACCCAGTACTTC. The variable domain in full, with the rest retrieved from reference TRBV19 and TRBJ2-5, is DGGITQSPKYLFRKEGQNVTLSCEQNLNHDAMYWYRQDPGQGLRLIYYSQIVNDFQKGDIAEGYSVSREKKESFPLTVTSAQKNPTAFYLCASSPTGEETQYFGPGTRLLVL.

The chain combines TRBV20-1 with TRBJ2-7; tentatively, D is TRBD1 or TRBD2 (5 bases each). Between the trimmed V and J ends, which lost 3 bases and 4 bases, there was a span of 10 bases. The germline V gene has CDR1 DFQATT and CDR2 SNEGSKA (reference sequence). The CDR3 spans 12 residues. For the CDR3, the DNA is TGCAGTGCTAGCGGGACGGGTTACGAGCAGTACTTC. This codes for CSASGTGYEQYF.

The table lists this clonotype with many counts. This chain uses TRBV30 with TRBJ1-4; the D is unclear. V was trimmed by 4 bases and J by 2 bases, leaving 17 bases between them. This CDR3 is built from 16 residues. CDR1 GTSNPN and CDR2 SVGIG come from the germline V gene (reference sequence). The DNA for the CDR3 is TGTGCCTGGACTTCCGAGGCCTTGAGCACTAATGAAAAACTGTTTTTT. Amino acids: CAWTSEALSTNEKLFF.

This clonotype has a count of ten or more. The J gene is TRBJ2-7, the V gene TRBV5-1; TRBD2 matches 13 bases. The length of the CDR3 is 15 residues. J was trimmed by 3 bases and V by 4 bases; bases with no gene match: 4. Germline CDR1 is SGHRS and CDR2 is YFSETQ. The CDR3, as DNA: TGCGCCAGCAGCCCGGGACTAGCGGGATTCTACGAGCAGTACGTC. Protein: CASSPGLAGFYEQYV.

This clonotype was found many times. This chain connects TRBV7-9 to TRBJ1-4; D gene uncertain. The ends were cut back, 5 bases at V and 8 bases at J, with 12 bases in the middle. The CDR3 runs to 13 residues. In germline, CDR1 is SEHNR, CDR2 FQNEAQ (reference sequence). The CDR3 DNA sequence: TGTGCCAGCAGCGGACGGGATCAAGAAAAACTGTTTTTT. It encodes CASSGRDQEKLFF.